Below, 20 T cell receptor beta chains from the same sample are listed, as sequenced in a study of T cells in Graves' hyperthyroidism and ophthalmopathy (dated by TCRdb to about 2019). Libraries were built with multiplex PCR. Sequencing was performed on an Illumina HiSeq 2000. TCR beta CDR3 regions were amplified from RNA transcripts. The first round of RT-PCR for the TCR CDR3 was performed with the HTBI primer set and the Qiagen OneStep RT-PCR kit. The public reads were reanalyzed by TCRdb: fastp trimming at Q25, MiXCR alignment, in-frame beta chains only. Duplicate CDR3 protein sequences are folded into a single record with the most common DNA and genes. The sample yields 540,000 or so distinct CDR3 sequences; 35% to 55% were counted once. The top ten clones comprise roughly 20% of the sample. What was sequenced was peripheral blood or thyroid tissue (not recorded which). These receptor sequences come from an adult woman with Graves' disease, either hyperthyroidism or ophthalmopathy (not recorded which).

In its sample, this clonotype was seen many times. The genes are TRBV20-1 and TRBJ1-3; weak D call: TRBD1 (5 bases). Trimming left V 8 bases short and J 4 bases short, with 18 bases between. CDR3 length: 14 residues. Germline V lookup: CDR1 DFQATT, CDR2 SNEGSKA (reference sequence). The CDR3: CSLLGALGGNTIYF. The DNA for the CDR3 is TGCAGTCTCCTTGGGGCCCTCGGCGGAAACACCATATATTTT.

The genes are TRBV15 and TRBJ2-2; D remains unclear. Germline loops: CDR1 LNHNV, CDR2 YYDKDF (reference sequence). The CDR3 consists of 13 residues. The V gene lost 1 base and the J gene lost 8 bases, with 8 bases spanning the gap. The CDR3 nucleotides read TGTGCCACCAGCAGAGGGTGGTCGGGGGAGCTGTTTTTT. Translated, it gives CATSRGWSGELFF.

The chain has TRBV7-2 and TRBJ1-2, with D possibly being TRBD1 (6 bases). There are 14 residues in the CDR3. V was clipped by 8 bases and J by 2 bases, with 15 bases between them. Germline V gene sequence: CDR1 SGHTA, CDR2 FQGNSA. In DNA, the CDR3 is TGTGCCAGCGGAGCGGCAGGGGAAAACTATGGCTACACCTTC. Residues: CASGAAGENYGYTF.

This clonotype was detected many times. V usage is TRBV2 and J usage is TRBJ1-4; D is unresolved. V was trimmed by 6 bases and J by 5 bases, leaving 16 bases between them. Germline lookup yields CDR1 SNHLY and CDR2 FYNNEI. The CDR3 loop spans 15 amino acids. CDR3 sequence: CASREGGLPNEKLFF. CDR3 coding DNA: TGTGCCAGCAGAGAGGGAGGCCTGCCGAATGAAAAACTGTTTTTT.

The chain links TRBV10-3 to TRBJ1-5; D is uncertain. The CDR3 length is 14 residues. V dropped 4 bases and J dropped 11 bases, with 18 bases sitting between them. Germline assignment: CDR1 ENHRY and CDR2 SYGVKD. CDR3 nucleotides: TGTGCCATCAGTGGCCGGCTGGGAGTGGAGACCCAGCATTTT. Amino acids: CAISGRLGVETQHF.

Regarding this clonotype: One junction end does not reproduce the germline sequence, and a read error may be involved. V and J are TRBV4-1 and TRBJ2-7; no reliable D call. From germline, CDR1 is MGHRA and CDR2 YSYEKL. The CDR3 is 15 residues long. This CDR3 is CASSLAVRISYEQYF. CDR3 coding DNA: TGTGCCAGCAGCTTAGCTGTCAGGATATCCTACGAGCAGTACTTC.

This chain connects TRBV19 to TRBJ1-2; 8 positions agree with TRBD1. CDR3 length: 14 amino acids. The V gene end was trimmed by 5 bases and the J gene end by 4 bases; junction bases not matched to a gene: 6. CDR1 is LNHDA and CDR2 is SQIVND in the germline V gene (reference sequence). CDR3: CASSAGQVGYGYTF. The CDR3 nucleotides read TGTGCCAGTAGTGCGGGACAGGTGGGCTATGGCTACACCTTC.

This clonotype was seen many times. Compared with germline, one end of the junction differs, possibly owing to a read error. V is TRBV12-3 or TRBV12-4 and J is TRBJ2-7, with D unclear. CDR3 length: 14 residues. The CDR3 loop is CASSLGRSSYEQYF. CDR3 bases: TGCGCCAGCAGCTTGGGCAGGAGCTCCTACGAGCAGTACTTC.

This clonotype was observed a handful of times. The rearrangement uses TRBV24-1 and TRBJ1-2; D gene unclear. Trimming left V 9 bases short and J 2 bases short, with 15 bases between. The germline CDR1 and CDR2 sequences are KGHDR and SFDVKD. The CDR3 contains 14 residues. CDR3 DNA: TGTGCCACCGATGGTGGGGTCTTAAACTATGGCTACACCTTC. It is translated as CATDGGVLNYGYTF.

This clonotype was seen at least ten times. The V gene is TRBV7-2, the J gene TRBJ1-5; 9 bases are shared with TRBD1. The CDR3 sequence is 14 residues long. With V trimmed by 3 bases and J by 4 bases, 1 base remained unmatched. Germline V gene sequence: CDR1 SGHTA, CDR2 FQGNSA. Written as DNA, the CDR3 is TGTGCCAGCAGCTTCGGACAGGGGAATCAGCCCCAGCATTTT. This codes for CASSFGQGNQPQHF.

The chain uses TRBV3-1 and TRBJ2-2; D is unresolved. Germline values: CDR1 LGHDT, CDR2 YNNKEL (reference sequence). Trimming took off 3 bases at V and 2 bases at J, with 10 bases between the two ends. The CDR3 contains 15 residues. The CDR3 region is CASSHWRQNTGELFF. DNA of the CDR3: TGTGCCAGCAGCCATTGGCGGCAAAACACCGGGGAGCTGTTTTTT.

This chain connects TRBV11-2 to TRBJ2-5; a possible D gene is TRBD1 (6 bases). The V end lost 4 bases, the J end lost 5 bases, and 20 bases lay between the germline ends. The V gene's germline CDR1 is SGHAT and CDR2 FQNNGV. CDR3 size: 16 residues. This CDR3 is CASSSSGTPSRETQYF. CDR3 DNA sequence: TGTGCCAGCAGCTCCTCCGGGACACCCAGTCGGGAGACCCAGTACTTC.

The chain links TRBV29-1 to TRBJ1-2; D call uncertain. V was clipped by 3 bases and J by 7 bases, with 15 bases between them. Germline CDR1 is SQVTM and CDR2 is ANQGSEA. The CDR3 loop spans 13 amino acids. CDR3 nucleotide sequence: TGCAGCGTTGACGACACCACTGGAGGTGGCTACACCTTC. This gives the protein CSVDDTTGGGYTF.

On this clonotype: Since no conserved phenylalanine or tryptophan closes the CDR3, a read error is the likely cause. It is unclear where the CDR3 begins or ends on the DNA, so no DNA is shown, and the CDR3 is as TCRdb lists it. The chain uses TRBV7-9 and TRBJ1-1. CDR1 SEHNR and CDR2 FQNEAQ come from the germline V gene (reference sequence). The CDR3 totals 8 residues, both ends included. The chain's CDR3 is CASSWSSG.

This clonotype was seen ten or more times. This chain connects TRBV7-9 to TRBJ2-7; D remains unclear. V was cut by 5 bases and J by 3 bases, with 17 bases left in between. Germline loops: CDR1 SEHNR, CDR2 FQNEAQ (reference sequence). This CDR3 comprises 15 residues. The CDR3 protein is CASSQSWQLFYEQYF. The CDR3 DNA follows: TGTGCCAGCAGCCAGAGCTGGCAGTTATTCTACGAGCAGTACTTC.

This clonotype was detected ten times or more. CDR3 DNA sequence: TGTGCCAGCAGTGGCCCCCGGGACAGGGACTATGGCTACACCTTC. Protein: CASSGPRDRDYGYTF. V is TRBV25-1 and J is TRBJ1-2; 9 bases are a match to TRBD1. CDR3 length: 15 amino acids. V gave up 4 bases and J gave up 3 bases; unmatched junction bases: 6. From germline, CDR1 is MGHDK and CDR2 SYGVNS.

With respect to this clonotype: Given the absence of the conserved phenylalanine or tryptophan at the CDR3 end, a read error is likely. The chain is built from TRBV12-3 or TRBV12-4 and TRBJ2-7; the D gene is possibly TRBD1 (6 bases). There are 12 residues in the CDR3. V lost 3 bases, J lost 9 bases, and 12 bases lay in between. The CDR3 DNA reads as TGTGCCAGCAGTTTCACAGGGAGTTTGCAGTACTAC. Protein: CASSFTGSLQYY.

This clonotype was observed a single time. The genes are TRBV2 and TRBJ1-5; possibly TRBD1 for D (5 bases). The CDR3 totals 18 residues. V lost 4 bases and J lost 0, with 19 bases in between. CDR1 is SNHLY and CDR2 is FYNNEI in the germline V gene. In DNA, the CDR3 is TGTGCCAGCAGTGCTACTATCGTGGCAGGGCATAGCAATCAGCCCCAGCATTTT. Protein: CASSATIVAGHSNQPQHF.

V and J are TRBV15 and TRBJ1-5; D is undetermined. This CDR3 region has 13 residues. Trimming stripped 6 bases from V and 4 bases from J, with 10 bases between. CDR1 is LNHNV, CDR2 YYDKDF, per germline (reference sequence). In DNA form, the CDR3 reads TGTGCCACCAGTTCAGAAATAAATCAGCCCCAGCATTTT. Amino acid sequence: CATSSEINQPQHF. Drawing the rest from reference TRBV15 and TRBJ1-5, the complete variable domain is DAMVIQNPRYQVTQFGKPVTLSCSQTLNHNVMYWYQQKSSQAPKLLFHYYDKDFNNEADTPDNFQSRRPNTSFCFLDIRSPGLGDTAMYLCATSSEINQPQHFGDGTRLSIL.

Many counts were recorded for this clonotype. J is TRBJ2-7 and V is TRBV30, with unresolved D. The germline V gene encodes CDR1 GTSNPN and CDR2 SVGIG (reference sequence). Between the trimmed V and J ends, which lost 2 bases and 6 bases, there was a span of 8 bases. This CDR3 is built from 11 residues. The CDR3 DNA reads as TGTGCCTGGAGTCTGGAACTCGAGCAGTACTTC. Translated: CAWSLELEQYF.